This T cell receptor (beta chain) stems from a study of blood T cell repertoires in COVID-19. Overall study: Spain, Italy and the United States supplied samples that represented acute and convalescent COVID-19. Sources were T cells, B-cell-depleted T cells, or PBMCs; the material itself was cDNA or gDNA.

Sequencing was performed with immunoSEQ multiplex PCR; in TCRdb, only in-frame clones are kept and a portion is missing. The table lists more than 200,000 clones, approximately 89% of them singletons. Categorization into cohorts depended on clinical history that participants reported. Participants classified as exposed had met a COVID-19 case within 2 weeks before study entry. The CDR3 totals 14 residues. Germline V gives CDR1 GTSNPN, CDR2 SVGIG (reference sequence). Trimming pared 0 bases from V and 5 bases from J, leaving 8 bases between. Material: PBMCs or T cells enriched from blood (not recorded which). The J gene is TRBJ1-6, the V gene TRBV30, with a tentative D call TRBD1 (5 bases). This clonotype originated in a woman aged 30 to 39 who had been exposed to COVID-19. CDR3: CAWSVYRNNSPLHF. As DNA, the CDR3 is TGTGCCTGGAGTGTTTACAGGAATAATTCACCCCTCCACTTT.